The 8 T cell receptor beta chains below were found in one sample sequenced in a study of cytomegalovirus exposure and HLA in healthy donors. PCR amplification relied on 60 Vbeta primers (plus 13 Jbeta primers). Clones were sequenced by immunoSEQ multiplex PCR, and TCRdb holds only the in-frame ones, with some missing. Among 150,000 to 180,000 clones listed, approximately 80% were seen once. Sequenced material: PBMCs. The receptors come from a woman in her forties in good health and CMV-seronegative.

The sample holds a few counts of this clone. The chain recombines TRBV5-6 with TRBJ1-5; the match to TRBD1 covers 8 bases. Germline CDR1 SGHDT, CDR2 YYEEEE. The J segment lost 4 bases and the V segment lost 6 bases, leaving 3 bases of the junction unmatched. The CDR3 runs to 13 residues. The DNA of the CDR3 is TGTGCCAGCAACCGACAGGGGAATCAGCCCCAGCATTTT. Protein: CASNRQGNQPQHF.

The chain has TRBV5-4 and TRBJ2-2; D possibly corresponds to TRBD2 (5 bases). The CDR3 contains 17 residues. The germline V and J ends were trimmed by 0 bases and 5 bases, with 17 bases remaining between them. CDR1 SGHNT and CDR2 YYREEE come from the germline V gene (reference sequence). The CDR3 sequence is CASSLELGLLQTGELFF. CDR3 coding DNA: TGTGCCAGCAGCTTGGAATTAGGACTGCTACAAACCGGGGAGCTGTTTTTT. Combining the CDR3 with reference TRBV5-4 and TRBJ2-2 gives the whole variable domain ETGVTQSPTHLIKTRGQQVTLRCSSQSGHNTVSWYQQALGQGPQFIFQYYREEENGRGNFPPRFSGLQFPNYSSELNVNALELDDSALYLCASSLELGLLQTGELFFGEGSRLTVL.

J is TRBJ1-6 and V is TRBV28, with D tentatively TRBD1 (6 bases). The CDR3 consists of 15 residues. Trimming pared 3 bases from V and 9 bases from J, leaving 15 bases between. Germline loops: CDR1 MDHEN, CDR2 SYDVKM. Written as DNA, the CDR3 is TGTGCCAGCAGTTTTCCAGACAGGATCGTTTCACCCCTCCACTTT. Encoded protein: CASSFPDRIVSPLHF.

The CDR3 nucleotides are TGTGCCAGCAGCTTAGCCGTCAGGGACACTGAAGCTTTCTTT. Protein sequence: CASSLAVRDTEAFF. The gene calls are TRBV7-2 and TRBJ1-1; D is possibly TRBD1 (5 bases). V was cut by 0 bases and J by 3 bases, with 8 bases left in between. Germline assignment: CDR1 SGHTA and CDR2 FQGNSA. CDR3 size: 14 residues. Full variable domain (rest looked up from reference TRBV7-2 and TRBJ1-1): GAGVSQSPSNKVTEKGKDVELRCDPISGHTALYWYRQSLGQGLEFLIYFQGNSAPDKSGLPSDRFSAERTGGSVSTLTIQRTQQEDSAVYLCASSLAVRDTEAFFGQGTRLTVV.

The genes are TRBV28 and TRBJ2-5; a weak D match, TRBD2 (5 bases). V lost 5 bases and J 5 bases, leaving 18 bases between the germline ends. Germline assignment: CDR1 MDHEN and CDR2 SYDVKM. The CDR3 has 15 amino acids. CDR3 protein: CASSRAGGFGETQYF. In nucleotides, the CDR3 is TGTGCCAGCAGTAGGGCAGGAGGATTCGGGGAGACCCAGTACTTC.

Comment on this clone: This same CDR3 is encoded by further DNA sequences in the sample. CDR3 in DNA: TGCGCCAGCAGCTTAGGCGGGAGTTCCGAGCAGTACTTC. Its protein product is CASSLGGSSEQYF. The chain uses TRBV5-1 and TRBJ2-7, with TRBD2 matching 7 bases. Trimming at V came to 2 bases and at J to 6 bases, leaving 5 bases not matched to a gene. CDR1 SGHRS and CDR2 YFSETQ come from the germline V gene. The CDR3 runs 13 residues.

V and J are TRBV5-1 and TRBJ2-3, with TRBD1 identical over 9 bases. With 7 bases clipped from V and 3 bases from J, the junction kept 6 bases outside the gene matches. Germline values: CDR1 SGHRS, CDR2 YFSETQ. The CDR3 runs 14 residues. This CDR3 is CASHRGLETDTQYF. CDR3 DNA: TGCGCCAGCCACAGGGGGCTCGAGACAGATACGCAGTATTTT.

The chain carries TRBV5-1 and TRBJ2-3; 8 nucleotides align to TRBD2. Germline assignment: CDR1 SGHRS and CDR2 YFSETQ. This CDR3 contains 17 residues. V gave up 5 bases and J gave up 4 bases; unmatched junction bases: 15. The CDR3 protein is CASRIRLAGGAADTQYF. The CDR3 DNA is TGCGCCAGCAGAATTCGGTTGGCGGGGGGCGCCGCAGATACGCAGTATTTT.